The rows below give T cell receptor beta chains drawn from one sample of a study of cytomegalovirus exposure and HLA in healthy donors. Clones were read by immunoSEQ multiplex PCR, and TCRdb kept only the in-frame ones, dropping some. The sample yields 95,000 to 150,000 clones, under 90% seen once. Sequenced material: PBMCs. The source is a woman aged 35 to 49 in good health and CMV-seronegative. Both conserved end residues are part of each CDR3. Fields, in order: D gene, J gene, clone size, V gene, CDR3 DNA, CDR3 protein. A D gene is named only where the DNA matches it firmly. Clone size is stated in some rows and not others, as once, few, many or a class when expanded.

d_gene: NA; j_gene: TRBJ2-2; abundance: NA; v_gene: TRBV19; CDR3nt: TGTGCCAGTAGTATCACGGTAACTGCTGGGGAGCTGTTTTTT; CDR3aa: CASSITVTAGELFF
d_gene: NA; j_gene: TRBJ1-2; abundance: once; v_gene: TRBV10-1; CDR3nt: TGCGCCAGCAGCCTCGGACAGTTTAACTATGGCTACACCTTC; CDR3aa: CASSLGQFNYGYTF
d_gene: TRBD1; j_gene: TRBJ1-5; abundance: NA; v_gene: TRBV19; CDR3nt: TGTGCCAGTAGTATCTCCCAGGGGGCGACGGATCAGCCCCAGCATTTT; CDR3aa: CASSISQGATDQPQHF
d_gene: NA; j_gene: TRBJ2-7; abundance: NA; v_gene: TRBV11-2; CDR3nt: TGTGCCAGCAGCTTAGCCCGGGACGAGCAGTACTTC; CDR3aa: CASSLARDEQYF
d_gene: NA; j_gene: TRBJ2-1; abundance: NA; v_gene: TRBV10-3; CDR3nt: TGTGCCATCAGTGAGTGGCAGGGGAAGGGTGAGCAGTTCTTC; CDR3aa: CAISEWQGKGEQFF
d_gene: NA; j_gene: TRBJ2-1; abundance: NA; v_gene: TRBV6-1; CDR3nt: TGTGCCAGCTCGGGACTCGGTGGGTCCTACAATGAGCAGTTCTTC; CDR3aa: CASSGLGGSYNEQFF
d_gene: NA; j_gene: TRBJ2-6; abundance: many; v_gene: TRBV6-1; CDR3nt: TGTGCCAGCAGTGAAGACAGCTCTGGGGCCAACGTCCTGACTTTC; CDR3aa: CASSEDSSGANVLTF
d_gene: TRBD2; j_gene: TRBJ2-3; abundance: NA; v_gene: TRBV18; CDR3nt: TGTGCCAGCTCACGCGTCCGCGGGAGTGGGACAGATACGCAGTATTTT; CDR3aa: CASSRVRGSGTDTQYF
d_gene: NA; j_gene: TRBJ1-1; abundance: NA; v_gene: TRBV29-1; CDR3nt: TGCAGCGTAATGGACAGCCCGAACACTGAAGCTTTCTTT; CDR3aa: CSVMDSPNTEAFF
d_gene: TRBD2; j_gene: TRBJ2-7; abundance: NA; v_gene: TRBV19; CDR3nt: TGTGCCAGTAGTAAAACCCCGGGGACTAGCGGGAGCATATTCTACGAGCAGTACTTC; CDR3aa: CASSKTPGTSGSIFYEQYF
d_gene: TRBD1; j_gene: TRBJ1-6; abundance: once; v_gene: TRBV7-2; CDR3nt: TGTGCCAGCAGGCACCCGGGACAGGGGAATTCACCCCTCCACTTT; CDR3aa: CASRHPGQGNSPLHF
d_gene: TRBD2; j_gene: TRBJ2-3; abundance: NA; v_gene: TRBV7-2; CDR3nt: TGTGCCAGCAGCTCGCGGGGGTCGGGGCTGGGCACAGATACGCAGTATTTT; CDR3aa: CASSSRGSGLGTDTQYF
d_gene: NA; j_gene: TRBJ2-7; abundance: NA; v_gene: TRBV11-2; CDR3nt: TGTGCCAGCAGCAGACTGGACGGGACCTACGAGCAGTACTTC; CDR3aa: CASSRLDGTYEQYF
d_gene: TRBD2; j_gene: TRBJ2-7; abundance: once; v_gene: TRBV5-4; CDR3nt: TGTGCCAGCAGCTTGTCGGTGACTAGCGGGAGCGACGAGCAGTACTTC; CDR3aa: CASSLSVTSGSDEQYF
d_gene: NA; j_gene: TRBJ2-7; abundance: NA; v_gene: TRBV28; CDR3nt: TGTGCCAGCACCGCCGAGGGGGAATTAGGGCAGTACTTC; CDR3aa: CASTAEGELGQYF
d_gene: NA; j_gene: TRBJ1-6; abundance: NA; v_gene: TRBV19; CDR3nt: TGTGCCAGTAGTCTGGACCAGGGGAATTCACCCCTCCACTTT; CDR3aa: CASSLDQGNSPLHF
d_gene: NA; j_gene: TRBJ2-7; abundance: NA; v_gene: TRBV7-2; CDR3nt: TGTGCCAGCAGCTTGCAGGGGATCTCCTACGAGCAGTACTTC; CDR3aa: CASSLQGISYEQYF
d_gene: NA; j_gene: TRBJ1-3; abundance: NA; v_gene: TRBV6-1; CDR3nt: TGTGCCAGCAGGCCAGGGACTTCTGGAAACACCATATATTTT; CDR3aa: CASRPGTSGNTIYF
d_gene: NA; j_gene: TRBJ1-3; abundance: NA; v_gene: TRBV9; CDR3nt: TGTGCCAGCAGCGCGTTAACAGGTTATGGAAACACCATATATTTT; CDR3aa: CASSALTGYGNTIYF
d_gene: TRBD1; j_gene: TRBJ1-1; abundance: NA; v_gene: TRBV19; CDR3nt: TGTGCCAGTACGGACAGGGGGGCCGGGTATAACACTGAAGCTTTCTTT; CDR3aa: CASTDRGAGYNTEAFF
d_gene: TRBD2; j_gene: TRBJ2-1; abundance: once; v_gene: TRBV6-1; CDR3nt: TGTGCCAGCAGTGATGACACTAGGACTAGCGCGCAGTTCTTC; CDR3aa: CASSDDTRTSAQFF
d_gene: NA; j_gene: TRBJ1-2; abundance: NA; v_gene: TRBV5-4; CDR3nt: TGTGCCAGCAGCTCGCAGGGAGGAGCTAACTATGGCTACACCTTC; CDR3aa: CASSSQGGANYGYTF
d_gene: TRBD2; j_gene: TRBJ2-3; abundance: NA; v_gene: TRBV7-3; CDR3nt: TGTGCCAGCAGCGCAACTAGCGGGGTCACAGATACGCAGTATTTT; CDR3aa: CASSATSGVTDTQYF
d_gene: NA; j_gene: TRBJ2-3; abundance: NA; v_gene: TRBV5-1; CDR3nt: TGCGCCAGCAGCTTGGCCGGGGGAAGCGACCCGCTTCCGTATTTT; CDR3aa: CASSLAGGSDPLPYF
d_gene: TRBD1; j_gene: TRBJ2-2; abundance: once; v_gene: TRBV25-1; CDR3nt: TGTGCCAGCAGTGACCGGGACAGGGGGATCGGGGAGCTGTTTTTT; CDR3aa: CASSDRDRGIGELFF
d_gene: NA; j_gene: TRBJ1-4; abundance: few; v_gene: TRBV11-2; CDR3nt: TGTGCCAGCAGCTTGGCAGGGACTAATGAAAAACTGTTTTTT; CDR3aa: CASSLAGTNEKLFF
d_gene: TRBD1; j_gene: TRBJ1-2; abundance: NA; v_gene: TRBV28; CDR3nt: TGTGCCAGCAGTCCTGACAGGGGGCGTACGAACTATGGCTACACCTTC; CDR3aa: CASSPDRGRTNYGYTF
d_gene: TRBD2; j_gene: TRBJ2-7; abundance: once; v_gene: TRBV5-4; CDR3nt: TGTGCCAGCAGCTTGGGGGATGGCGGGAGGCCCCACTCCTACGAGCAGTACTTC; CDR3aa: CASSLGDGGRPHSYEQYF
d_gene: NA; j_gene: TRBJ2-7; abundance: NA; v_gene: TRBV6-6; CDR3nt: TGTGCCAGCAAAGGGGGATTTTACGAGCAGTACTTC; CDR3aa: CASKGGFYEQYF
d_gene: NA; j_gene: TRBJ1-2; abundance: NA; v_gene: TRBV2; CDR3nt: TGTGCCAGCAGGACCCTCGGACAGCGAAACTATGGCTACACCTTC; CDR3aa: CASRTLGQRNYGYTF
d_gene: TRBD1; j_gene: TRBJ1-1; abundance: few; v_gene: TRBV6-1; CDR3nt: TGTGCCAGCAATTTGGGACAGGGGGTGACTGAAGCTTTCTTT; CDR3aa: CASNLGQGVTEAFF
d_gene: NA; j_gene: TRBJ2-5; abundance: NA; v_gene: TRBV21-1; CDR3nt: TGTGCCAGCAGGGGACAGGGGAAGGAAGCGGACCAAGAGACCCAGTACTTC; CDR3aa: CASRGQGKEADQETQYF
d_gene: NA; j_gene: TRBJ1-5; abundance: NA; v_gene: TRBV19; CDR3nt: TGTGCCAGTAGTATGGTGGGGGCAGGTCAGCCCCAGCATTTT; CDR3aa: CASSMVGAGQPQHF
d_gene: TRBD1; j_gene: TRBJ1-1; abundance: NA; v_gene: TRBV12-5; CDR3nt: TGTGCTAGTGGTTGGGACAGCCCGAACACTGAAGCTTTCTTT; CDR3aa: CASGWDSPNTEAFF
d_gene: NA; j_gene: TRBJ2-4; abundance: NA; v_gene: TRBV15; CDR3nt: TGTGCCACCAGCAGAGAATCGGCAGGGGATGACATTCAGTACTTC; CDR3aa: CATSRESAGDDIQYF
d_gene: NA; j_gene: TRBJ2-3; abundance: NA; v_gene: TRBV4-1; CDR3nt: TGCGCCAGCAGCCAAGACCAGGGTCGAACGCAGTATTTT; CDR3aa: CASSQDQGRTQYF
d_gene: TRBD2; j_gene: TRBJ2-1; abundance: NA; v_gene: TRBV29-1; CDR3nt: TGCAGCGTTGAAGCCTCCGGGACTAGCGGCTACAATGAGCAGTTCTTC; CDR3aa: CSVEASGTSGYNEQFF
d_gene: NA; j_gene: TRBJ1-1; abundance: NA; v_gene: TRBV2; CDR3nt: TGTGCCAGCATACAGGGCGAAGGGGGCACTGAAGCTTTCTTT; CDR3aa: CASIQGEGGTEAFF
d_gene: NA; j_gene: TRBJ1-5; abundance: NA; v_gene: TRBV27; CDR3nt: TGTGCCAGCAGTTTTTTAGTCAATCAGCCCCAGCATTTT; CDR3aa: CASSFLVNQPQHF
d_gene: NA; j_gene: TRBJ1-4; abundance: NA; v_gene: TRBV2; CDR3nt: TGTGCCAGCAGAAACAGGGTGGCTAATGAAAAACTGTTTTTT; CDR3aa: CASRNRVANEKLFF
d_gene: NA; j_gene: TRBJ2-1; abundance: NA; v_gene: TRBV10-3; CDR3nt: TGTGCCATCAGTATTCTATCTACCAATGAGCAGTTCTTC; CDR3aa: CAISILSTNEQFF
d_gene: NA; j_gene: TRBJ1-4; abundance: once; v_gene: TRBV7-2; CDR3nt: TGTGCCAGCAGCTTAGCGGGGGGGCGCGTTGAAAAACTGTTTTTT; CDR3aa: CASSLAGGRVEKLFF
d_gene: NA; j_gene: TRBJ1-4; abundance: NA; v_gene: TRBV7-9; CDR3nt: TGTGCCAGCAGCTCGACAGGTTTGAATGAAAAACTGTTTTTT; CDR3aa: CASSSTGLNEKLFF
d_gene: NA; j_gene: TRBJ1-1; abundance: few; v_gene: TRBV6-1; CDR3nt: TGTGCCAGCAGTAAACAGGGAAGCACTGAAGCTTTCTTT; CDR3aa: CASSKQGSTEAFF
d_gene: TRBD1; j_gene: TRBJ2-2; abundance: NA; v_gene: TRBV11-3; CDR3nt: TGTGCCAGCAGCTTAGGCTCGGAGACAGGGATAACCGGGGAGCTGTTTTTT; CDR3aa: CASSLGSETGITGELFF
d_gene: TRBD1; j_gene: TRBJ2-5; abundance: NA; v_gene: TRBV19; CDR3nt: TGTGCCAGTAGTGAAACAGGGGGCCAAGAGACCCAGTACTTC; CDR3aa: CASSETGGQETQYF
d_gene: TRBD2; j_gene: TRBJ2-5; abundance: once; v_gene: TRBV7-9; CDR3nt: TGTGCCAGCAGCCGAGGACTAGCGGGAGGAGAGACCCAGTACTTC; CDR3aa: CASSRGLAGGETQYF
d_gene: TRBD2; j_gene: TRBJ2-7; abundance: NA; v_gene: TRBV28; CDR3nt: TGTGCCAGCAGTTATGGCGGCGGGAGAGCGCACTTC; CDR3aa: CASSYGGGRAHF
d_gene: NA; j_gene: TRBJ2-1; abundance: few; v_gene: TRBV11-3; CDR3nt: TGTGCCAGCAGCCCCAGAACGGGACAACAATACAATGAGCAGTTCTTC; CDR3aa: CASSPRTGQQYNEQFF
d_gene: TRBD1; j_gene: TRBJ2-5; abundance: NA; v_gene: TRBV6-4; CDR3nt: TGTGCCAGCAGTGACTCCCGAACCCTGGGGGACAGGGTGGGGACCCAGTACTTC; CDR3aa: CASSDSRTLGDRVGTQYF